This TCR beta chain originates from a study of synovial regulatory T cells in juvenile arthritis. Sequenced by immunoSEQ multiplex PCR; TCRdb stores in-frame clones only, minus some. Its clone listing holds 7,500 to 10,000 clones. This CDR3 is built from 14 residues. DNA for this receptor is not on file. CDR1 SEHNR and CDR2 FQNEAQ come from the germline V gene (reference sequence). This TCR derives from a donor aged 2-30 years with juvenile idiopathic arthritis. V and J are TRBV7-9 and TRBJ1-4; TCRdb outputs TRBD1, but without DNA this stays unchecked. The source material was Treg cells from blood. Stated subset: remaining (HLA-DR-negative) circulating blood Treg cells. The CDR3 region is CASSFAGFDEKLFF.